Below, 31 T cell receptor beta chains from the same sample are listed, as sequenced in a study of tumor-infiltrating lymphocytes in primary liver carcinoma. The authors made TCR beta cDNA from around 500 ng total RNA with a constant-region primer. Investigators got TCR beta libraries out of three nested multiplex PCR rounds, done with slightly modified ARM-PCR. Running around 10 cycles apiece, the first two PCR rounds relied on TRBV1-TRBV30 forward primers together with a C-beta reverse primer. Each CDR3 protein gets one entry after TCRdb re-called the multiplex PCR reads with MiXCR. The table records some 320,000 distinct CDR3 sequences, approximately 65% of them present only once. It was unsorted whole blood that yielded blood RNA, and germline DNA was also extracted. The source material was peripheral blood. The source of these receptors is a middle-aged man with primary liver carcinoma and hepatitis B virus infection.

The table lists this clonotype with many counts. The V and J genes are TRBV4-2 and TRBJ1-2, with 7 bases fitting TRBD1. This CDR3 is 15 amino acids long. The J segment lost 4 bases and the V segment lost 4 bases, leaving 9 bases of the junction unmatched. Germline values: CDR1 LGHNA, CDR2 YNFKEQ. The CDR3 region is CASSLSGQESYGYTF. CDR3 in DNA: TGTGCCAGCAGCCTTAGCGGACAGGAGTCCTATGGCTACACCTTC.

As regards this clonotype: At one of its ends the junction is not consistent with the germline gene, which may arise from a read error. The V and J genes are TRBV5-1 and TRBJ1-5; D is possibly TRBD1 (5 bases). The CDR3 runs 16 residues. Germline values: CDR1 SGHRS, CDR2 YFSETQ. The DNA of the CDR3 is TGCGCCAGCAGCTGGGGGGAACAGAGGGTAAATCAGCCCCAGCAGTTT. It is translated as CASSWGEQRVNQPQQF.

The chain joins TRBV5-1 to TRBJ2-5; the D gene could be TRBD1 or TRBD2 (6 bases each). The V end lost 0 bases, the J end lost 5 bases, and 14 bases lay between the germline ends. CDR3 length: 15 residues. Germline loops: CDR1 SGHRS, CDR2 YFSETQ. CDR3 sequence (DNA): TGCGCCAGCAGCTTGGAAACAGGGAGGATTGAGACCCAGTACTTC. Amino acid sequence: CASSLETGRIETQYF.

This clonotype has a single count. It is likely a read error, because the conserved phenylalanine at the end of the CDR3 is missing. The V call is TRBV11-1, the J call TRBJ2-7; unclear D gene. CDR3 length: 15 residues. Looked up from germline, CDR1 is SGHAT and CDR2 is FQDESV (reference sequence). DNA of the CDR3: TGTGCCAGCAGCTTATCTTTAGCTCGTACCTACGGGCAGTACATC. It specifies CASSLSLARTYGQYI.

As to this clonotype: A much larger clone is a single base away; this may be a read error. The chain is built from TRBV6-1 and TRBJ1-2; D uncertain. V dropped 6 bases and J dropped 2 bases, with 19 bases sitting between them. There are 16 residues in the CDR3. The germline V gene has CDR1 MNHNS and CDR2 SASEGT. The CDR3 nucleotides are TGTGCCAGCAGGTTATACTCGAACTCGGGGAACTATGGCTACACCTTC. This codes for CASRLYSNSGNYGYTF.

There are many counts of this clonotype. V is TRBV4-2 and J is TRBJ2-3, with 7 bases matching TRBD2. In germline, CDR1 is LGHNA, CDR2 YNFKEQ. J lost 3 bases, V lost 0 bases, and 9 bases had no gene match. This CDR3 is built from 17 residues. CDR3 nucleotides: TGTGCCAGCAGCCAAGATCGTGAGGGAGGGCTAACAGATACGCAGTATTTT. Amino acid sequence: CASSQDREGGLTDTQYF.

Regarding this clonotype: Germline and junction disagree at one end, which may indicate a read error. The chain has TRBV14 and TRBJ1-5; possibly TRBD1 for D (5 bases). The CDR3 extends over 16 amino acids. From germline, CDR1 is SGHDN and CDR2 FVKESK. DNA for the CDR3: TGTGCCAGCAGCCAAGGGCAGGGTAGGAGCAATCAGTCCCAGCATTTT. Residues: CASSQGQGRSNQSQHF.

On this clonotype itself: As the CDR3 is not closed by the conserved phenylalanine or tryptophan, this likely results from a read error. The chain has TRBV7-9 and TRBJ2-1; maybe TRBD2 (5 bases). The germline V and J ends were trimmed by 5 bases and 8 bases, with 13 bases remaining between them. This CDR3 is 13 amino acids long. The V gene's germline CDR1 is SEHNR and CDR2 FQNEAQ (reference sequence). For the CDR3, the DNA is TGTGCCAGCAGCCCAAGAGGGTTCGATGAGCAGTTCTCC. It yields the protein CASSPRGFDEQFS.

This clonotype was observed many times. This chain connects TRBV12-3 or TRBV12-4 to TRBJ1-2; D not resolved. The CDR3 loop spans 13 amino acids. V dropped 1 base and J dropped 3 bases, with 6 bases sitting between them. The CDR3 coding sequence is TGTGCCAGCAGTTTAGTAGCAGACTATGGCTACACCTTC. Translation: CASSLVADYGYTF.

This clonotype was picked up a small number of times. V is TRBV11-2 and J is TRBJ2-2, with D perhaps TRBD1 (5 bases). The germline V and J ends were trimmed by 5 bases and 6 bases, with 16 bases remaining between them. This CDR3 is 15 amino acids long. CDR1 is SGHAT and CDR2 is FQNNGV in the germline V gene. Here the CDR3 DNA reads TGTGCCAGCAGCCTAGGGGTGGGGTCCTCCGGGGAGCTGTTTTTT. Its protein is CASSLGVGSSGELFF.

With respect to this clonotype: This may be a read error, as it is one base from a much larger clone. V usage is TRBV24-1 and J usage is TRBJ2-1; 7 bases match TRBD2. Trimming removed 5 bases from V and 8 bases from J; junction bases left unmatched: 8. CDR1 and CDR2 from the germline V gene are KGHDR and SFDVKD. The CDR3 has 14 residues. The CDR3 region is CATSAVGGLDEQFF. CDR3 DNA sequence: TGTGCCACCAGTGCAGTGGGAGGGCTTGATGAGCAGTTCTTC.

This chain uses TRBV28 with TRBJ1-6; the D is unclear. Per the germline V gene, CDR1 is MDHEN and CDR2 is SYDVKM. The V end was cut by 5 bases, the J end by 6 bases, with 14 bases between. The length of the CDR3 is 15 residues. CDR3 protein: CASSPSRFFNSPLHF. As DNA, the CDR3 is TGTGCCAGCAGTCCAAGCCGATTCTTTAATTCACCCCTCCACTTT. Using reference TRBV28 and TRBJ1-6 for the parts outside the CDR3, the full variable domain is DVKVTQSSRYLVKRTGEKVFLECVQDMDHENMFWYRQDPGLGLRLIYFSYDVKMKEKGDIPEGYSVSREKKERFSLILESASTNQTSMYLCASSPSRFFNSPLHFGNGTRLTVT.

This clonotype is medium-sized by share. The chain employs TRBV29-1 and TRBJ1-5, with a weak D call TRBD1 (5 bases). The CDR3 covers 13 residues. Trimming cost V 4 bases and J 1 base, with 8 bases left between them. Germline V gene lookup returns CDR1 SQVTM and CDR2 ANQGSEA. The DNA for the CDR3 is TGCAGCGTTGTGACAGTCAGCAATCAGCCCCAGCATTTT. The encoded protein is CSVVTVSNQPQHF.

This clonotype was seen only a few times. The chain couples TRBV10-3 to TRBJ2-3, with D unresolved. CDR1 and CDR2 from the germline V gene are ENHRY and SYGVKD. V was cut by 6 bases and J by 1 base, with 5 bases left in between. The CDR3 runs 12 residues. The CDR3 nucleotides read TGTGCCATCAGGGCCGGCACAGATACGCAGTATTTT. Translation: CAIRAGTDTQYF.

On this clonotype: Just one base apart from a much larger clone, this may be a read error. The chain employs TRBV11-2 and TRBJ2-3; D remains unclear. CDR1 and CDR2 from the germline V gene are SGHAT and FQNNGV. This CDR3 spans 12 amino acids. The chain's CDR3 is CASSFGPETQYF. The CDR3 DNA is TGTGCCAGCAGCTTCGGTCCAGAAACGCAGTATTTT.

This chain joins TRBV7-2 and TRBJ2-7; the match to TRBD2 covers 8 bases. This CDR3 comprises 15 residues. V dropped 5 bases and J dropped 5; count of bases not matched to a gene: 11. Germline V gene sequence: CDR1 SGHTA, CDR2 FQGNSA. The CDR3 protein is CASSPRGGRFNEQYF. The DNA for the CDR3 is TGTGCCAGCAGCCCCCGCGGCGGGAGGTTCAACGAGCAGTACTTC.

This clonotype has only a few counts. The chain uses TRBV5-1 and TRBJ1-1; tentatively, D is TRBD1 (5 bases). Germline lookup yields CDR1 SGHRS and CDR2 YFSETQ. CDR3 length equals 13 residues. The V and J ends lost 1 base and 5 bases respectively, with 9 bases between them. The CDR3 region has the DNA TGCGCCAGCAGCTTGCCGGGGGGAACTGAAGCTTTCTTT. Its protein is CASSLPGGTEAFF. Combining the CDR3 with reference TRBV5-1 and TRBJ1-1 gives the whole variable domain KAGVTQTPRYLIKTRGQQVTLSCSPISGHRSVSWYQQTPGQGLQFLFEYFSETQRNKGNFPGRFSGRQFSNSRSEMNVSTLELGDSALYLCASSLPGGTEAFFGQGTRLTVV.

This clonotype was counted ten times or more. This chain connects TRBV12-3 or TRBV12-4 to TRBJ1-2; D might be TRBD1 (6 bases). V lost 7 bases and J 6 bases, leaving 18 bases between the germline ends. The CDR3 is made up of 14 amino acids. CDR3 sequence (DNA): TGTGCCAGCAACATAGGGGGGCGCCAGGATGGCTACACCTTC. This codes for CASNIGGRQDGYTF.

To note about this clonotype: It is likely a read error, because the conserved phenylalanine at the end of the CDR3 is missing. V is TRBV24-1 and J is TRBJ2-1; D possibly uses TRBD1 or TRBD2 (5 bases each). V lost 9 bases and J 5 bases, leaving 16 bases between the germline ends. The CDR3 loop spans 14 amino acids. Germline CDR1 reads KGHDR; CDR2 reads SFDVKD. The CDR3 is CATPGTVDDNEQFL. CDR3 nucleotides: TGTGCCACCCCCGGGACGGTGGATGACAATGAGCAGTTCTTA.

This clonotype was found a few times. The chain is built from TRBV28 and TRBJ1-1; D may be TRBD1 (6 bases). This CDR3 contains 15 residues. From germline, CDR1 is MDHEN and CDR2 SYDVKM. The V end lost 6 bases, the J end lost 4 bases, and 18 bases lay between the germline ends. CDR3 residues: CASSFGQGRSTEAFF. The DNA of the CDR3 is TGTGCCAGCAGCTTCGGGCAGGGGAGGTCCACTGAAGCTTTCTTT. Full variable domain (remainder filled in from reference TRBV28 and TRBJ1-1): DVKVTQSSRYLVKRTGEKVFLECVQDMDHENMFWYRQDPGLGLRLIYFSYDVKMKEKGDIPEGYSVSREKKERFSLILESASTNQTSMYLCASSFGQGRSTEAFFGQGTRLTVV.

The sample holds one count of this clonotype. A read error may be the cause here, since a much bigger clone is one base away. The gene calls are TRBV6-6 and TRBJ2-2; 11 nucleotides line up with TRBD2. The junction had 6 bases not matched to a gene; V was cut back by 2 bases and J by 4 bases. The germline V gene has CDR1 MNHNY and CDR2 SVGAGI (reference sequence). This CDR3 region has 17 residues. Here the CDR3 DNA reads TGTGCCAGCAGTTACGGTAGCGGGAGGGCGGGCACCGGGGAGCTGTTTTTT. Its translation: CASSYGSGRAGTGELFF.

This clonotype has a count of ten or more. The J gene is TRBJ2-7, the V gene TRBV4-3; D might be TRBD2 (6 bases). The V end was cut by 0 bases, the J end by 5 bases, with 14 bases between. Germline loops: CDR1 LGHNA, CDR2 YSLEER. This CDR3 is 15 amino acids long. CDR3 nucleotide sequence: TGCGCCAGCAGCCAAGATTATCCTAGCGTGGACGAGCAGTACTTC. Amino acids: CASSQDYPSVDEQYF.

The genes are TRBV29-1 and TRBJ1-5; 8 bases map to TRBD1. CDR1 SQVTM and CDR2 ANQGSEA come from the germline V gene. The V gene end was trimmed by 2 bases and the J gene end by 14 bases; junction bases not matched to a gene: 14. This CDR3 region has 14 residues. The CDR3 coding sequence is TGCAGCGTTGAACGGACAGGGAGCAATCAGTCCAAGCATTTT. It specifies CSVERTGSNQSKHF.

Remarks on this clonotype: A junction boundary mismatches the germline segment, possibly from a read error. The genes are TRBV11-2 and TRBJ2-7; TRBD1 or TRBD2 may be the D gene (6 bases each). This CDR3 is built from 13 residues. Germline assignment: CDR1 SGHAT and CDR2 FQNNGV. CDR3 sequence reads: CAISPLGGYERYF. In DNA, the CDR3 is TGTGCCATCAGCCCCTTGGGGGGCTACGAGCGGTACTTC.

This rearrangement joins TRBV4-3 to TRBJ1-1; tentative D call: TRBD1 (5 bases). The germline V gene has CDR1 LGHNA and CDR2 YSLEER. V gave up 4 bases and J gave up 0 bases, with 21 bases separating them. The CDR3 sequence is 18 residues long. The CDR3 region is CASSLDGWTTAMNTEAFF. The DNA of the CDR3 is TGCGCCAGCAGCCTAGATGGGTGGACGACAGCCATGAACACTGAAGCTTTCTTT.

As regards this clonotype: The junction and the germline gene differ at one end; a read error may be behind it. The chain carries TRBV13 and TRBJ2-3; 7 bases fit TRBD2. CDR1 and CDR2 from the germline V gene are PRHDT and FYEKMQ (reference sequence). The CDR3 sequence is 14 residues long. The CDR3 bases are TGTGCCAGCAGTTCTACTAGCGAAGGGGATACGCGGTATTTT. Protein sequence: CASSSTSEGDTRYF.

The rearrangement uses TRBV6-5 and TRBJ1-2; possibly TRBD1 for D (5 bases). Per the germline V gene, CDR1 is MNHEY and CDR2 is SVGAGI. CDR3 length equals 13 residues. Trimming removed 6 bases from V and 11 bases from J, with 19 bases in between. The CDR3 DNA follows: TGTGCCAGCAGCCGGGGACGGAGTGAGGGATACACCTTC. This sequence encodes CASSRGRSEGYTF.

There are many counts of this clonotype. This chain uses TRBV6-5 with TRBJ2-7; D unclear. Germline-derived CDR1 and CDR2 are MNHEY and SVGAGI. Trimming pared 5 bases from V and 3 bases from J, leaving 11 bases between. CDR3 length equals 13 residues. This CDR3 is CASSRSVFYEQYF. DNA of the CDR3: TGTGCCAGCAGTCGATCGGTCTTCTACGAGCAGTACTTC.

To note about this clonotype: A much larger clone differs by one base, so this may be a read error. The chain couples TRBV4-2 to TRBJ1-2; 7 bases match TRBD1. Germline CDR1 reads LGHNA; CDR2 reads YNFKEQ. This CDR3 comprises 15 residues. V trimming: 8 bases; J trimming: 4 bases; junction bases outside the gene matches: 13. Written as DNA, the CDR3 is TGTGCCAGCGGCCTTAGCGGACAGGAGTCCTATGGCTACACCTTC. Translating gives CASGLSGQESYGYTF.

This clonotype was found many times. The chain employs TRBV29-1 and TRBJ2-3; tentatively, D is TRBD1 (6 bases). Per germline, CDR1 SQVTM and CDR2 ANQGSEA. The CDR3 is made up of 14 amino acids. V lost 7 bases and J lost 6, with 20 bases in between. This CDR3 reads CSGSRGAVMDTQYF. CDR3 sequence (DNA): TGCAGCGGATCCAGGGGCGCAGTTATGGATACGCAGTATTTT.

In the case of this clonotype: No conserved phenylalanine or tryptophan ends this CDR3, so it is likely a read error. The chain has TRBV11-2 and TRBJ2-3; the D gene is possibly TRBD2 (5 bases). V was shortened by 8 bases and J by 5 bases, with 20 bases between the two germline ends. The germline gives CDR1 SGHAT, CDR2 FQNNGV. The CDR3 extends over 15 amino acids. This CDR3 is CASGQRTGRVDTQYL. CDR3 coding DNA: TGTGCCAGCGGTCAGAGGACGGGAAGGGTAGATACGCAGTATTTG.